Listed below are T cell receptor beta chains from one sample, sequenced in a study of OX40 agonist ivuxolimab in advanced cancers. The table came from immunoSEQ multiplex PCR; TCRdb's copy has only in-frame clones and leaves some out. Counted here are 82,000 or so clones, 80% to 95% occurring once; the ten biggest clones make up 0.55% to 0.75%. Sequencing used CD4+ or CD8+ T cells sorted from blood, obtained in a trial of the OX40 agonist ivuxolimab. The receptors here all came from an adult with an advanced solid tumor such as melanoma, head and neck, liver or kidney cancer. Both conserved end residues are part of each CDR3. D genes are given only for firm matches. Only some rows state a clone size, as once, few, many or a class for expanded clones.

D,size,V,J,DNA,CDR3
.,.,TRBV5-1,TRBJ1-6,TGCGCCAGCAGCTTGGACGATGCTTCACCCCTCCACTTT,CASSLDDASPLHF
TRBD2,.,TRBV7-9,TRBJ2-5,TGTGCCAGCAGCTGGGATCTAGCGGGAGATGGAGAGACCCAGTACTTC,CASSWDLAGDGETQYF
TRBD1,.,TRBV29-1,TRBJ1-1,TGCAGCGCTTTAAACAGGGGCTCTGAAGCTTTCTTT,CSALNRGSEAFF
.,.,TRBV7-3,TRBJ2-1,TGTGCCAGCAGTGTTAGGGGGAATGAGCAGTTCTTC,CASSVRGNEQFF
.,.,TRBV5-8,TRBJ1-1,TGTGCCAGCAGCTTCGACAAGAACACTGAAGCTTTCTTT,CASSFDKNTEAFF
.,.,TRBV4-1,TRBJ2-7,TGCGCCAGCAGCCTTGGGGGCGGCTACGAGCAGTACTTC,CASSLGGGYEQYF
TRBD1,.,TRBV18,TRBJ1-3,TGTGCCAGCTCACCTCGACAGGGGAGCCCTGGAAACACCATATATTTT,CASSPRQGSPGNTIYF
.,.,TRBV6-5,TRBJ1-6,TGTGCCAGCAGTAGGGGGGGGGCTAGCAATTCACCCCTCCACTTT,CASSRGGASNSPLHF
.,.,TRBV30,TRBJ2-1,TGTGCCTGGAGTGTACGAGGAGATGAGCAGTTCTTC,CAWSVRGDEQFF
.,few,TRBV7-8,TRBJ1-2,TGTGCCAGCAGCCGGAATGTTGATGGCTACACCTTC,CASSRNVDGYTF
.,few,TRBV30,TRBJ1-5,TGTGCCTGGAGTGTGTCGGGGACCAATCAGCCCCAGCATTTT,CAWSVSGTNQPQHF
TRBD2,.,TRBV13,TRBJ2-1,TGTGCCAGCAGCTCCCCCTCCGCGGGAGGCCGAAGTAATGAGCAGTTCTTC,CASSSPSAGGRSNEQFF
.,.,TRBV6-6,TRBJ1-2,TGTGCCAGCAGGCGACAGGAGAGCTATGGCTACACCTTC,CASRRQESYGYTF
.,.,TRBV5-1,TRBJ2-1,TGCGCCAGCCGACTAGACGGGCATGAGCAGTTCTTC,CASRLDGHEQFF
TRBD2,.,TRBV9,TRBJ2-5,TGTGCCAGCAGCGCTAGGACTAGCGGGATTCAAGAGACCCAGTACTTC,CASSARTSGIQETQYF
.,.,TRBV19,TRBJ2-1,TGTGCCAGTAGTAGCGGGGCCCGCCGCTCCTACAATGAGCAGTTCTTC,CASSSGARRSYNEQFF
TRBD1,.,TRBV7-9,TRBJ1-4,TGTGCCAGCAGCTTAGGGACAGGGGAAAAACTGTTTTTT,CASSLGTGEKLFF
.,.,TRBV29-1,TRBJ1-1,TGCAGCGTCTGGACATTTGAAGCTTTCTTT,CSVWTFEAFF
TRBD1,.,TRBV15,TRBJ1-1,TGTGCCACCAGCAGAGATTGGGACAGGAACACTGAAGCTTTCTTT,CATSRDWDRNTEAFF
.,.,TRBV19,TRBJ1-5,TGTGCCAGTAGTCTCCGACCGGGTAGGCAGCCCCAGCATTTT,CASSLRPGRQPQHF
TRBD2,once,TRBV9,TRBJ2-1,TGTGCCAGCAGCGGCTCCGCGGGAGGGCCTCTCGGTGAGCAGTTCTTC,CASSGSAGGPLGEQFF
.,.,TRBV5-1,TRBJ2-2,TGCGCCAGCAGCGCTGCAGAGGGACCGAACACCGGGGAGCTGTTTTTT,CASSAAEGPNTGELFF
.,.,TRBV6-6,TRBJ1-5,TGTGCCAGCAGGGGAATGGGTGAAAGGGCTAATCAGCCCCAGCATTTT,CASRGMGERANQPQHF
.,.,TRBV10-3,TRBJ2-7,TGTGCCATCAGTGAAGAGCTACACAGCTACGAGCAGTACTTC,CAISEELHSYEQYF
TRBD2,few,TRBV27,TRBJ2-2,TGTGCCAGCACCCTAAGGGCTAGCGGGGGGGCCTCGGGCACCGGGGAGCTGTTTTTT,CASTLRASGGASGTGELFF
TRBD1,few,TRBV19,TRBJ1-5,TGTGCCAGTAGAACGACAGGGATTGGCAATCAGCCCCAGCATTTT,CASRTTGIGNQPQHF
.,.,TRBV7-3,TRBJ2-3,TGTGCCAGCAGCCCATTCAACACAGATACGCAGTATTTT,CASSPFNTDTQYF
.,.,TRBV7-3,TRBJ2-3,TGTGCCAGCAGGAGGGGGGGCCGAACAGATACGCAGTATTTT,CASRRGGRTDTQYF
TRBD2,.,TRBV5-4,TRBJ2-5,TGTGCCAGCAGCTTGGGACTAGCGGGGGTTCAAGAGACCCAGTACTTC,CASSLGLAGVQETQYF